This TCR beta chain was sequenced during a study of shared clonotypes between healthy human individuals. Assay: immunoSEQ multiplex PCR; the TCRdb copy retains only in-frame clones and omits some. This table has 2.3 million or so clones, just over 90% appearing once. Donors included only healthy HIV-negative adults lacking recent acute infections or vaccinations. This clone was detected only once. The source of this sequence is a man aged 18 to 29 in good health. Some clones in this sample may be carry-over from other donors' samples. The source material was naive CD4+ T cells from PBMCs. Subset: CD45RA+ positively selected.

CDR3 sequence reads: CASSSRAGRSYNEQFF. CDR3 in DNA: TGTGCCAGCAGTTCCCGAGCGGGTCGCTCCTACAATGAGCAGTTCTTC. The J gene is TRBJ2-1, the V gene TRBV6-6; D is perhaps TRBD2 (6 bases). This CDR3 contains 16 residues. With 4 bases removed from V and 0 bases from J, the gap between germline ends came to 13 bases. In germline, CDR1 is MNHNY, CDR2 SVGAGI (reference sequence).